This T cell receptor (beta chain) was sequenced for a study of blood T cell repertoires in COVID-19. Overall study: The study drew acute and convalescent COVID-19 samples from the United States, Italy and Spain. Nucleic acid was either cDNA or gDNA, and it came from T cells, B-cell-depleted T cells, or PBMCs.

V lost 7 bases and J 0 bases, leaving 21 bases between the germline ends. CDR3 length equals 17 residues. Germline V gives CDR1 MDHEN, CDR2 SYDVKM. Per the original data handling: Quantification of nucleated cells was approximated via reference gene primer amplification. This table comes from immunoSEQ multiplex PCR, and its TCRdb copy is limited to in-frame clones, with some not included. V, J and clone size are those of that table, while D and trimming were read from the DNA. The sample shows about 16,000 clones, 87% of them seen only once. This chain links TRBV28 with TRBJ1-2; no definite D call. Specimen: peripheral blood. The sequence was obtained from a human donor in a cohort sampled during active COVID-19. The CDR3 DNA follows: TGTGCCAGCACTCCCATTGGGCAGGCCGGGGCTAACTATGGCTACACCTTC. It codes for CASTPIGQAGANYGYTF.